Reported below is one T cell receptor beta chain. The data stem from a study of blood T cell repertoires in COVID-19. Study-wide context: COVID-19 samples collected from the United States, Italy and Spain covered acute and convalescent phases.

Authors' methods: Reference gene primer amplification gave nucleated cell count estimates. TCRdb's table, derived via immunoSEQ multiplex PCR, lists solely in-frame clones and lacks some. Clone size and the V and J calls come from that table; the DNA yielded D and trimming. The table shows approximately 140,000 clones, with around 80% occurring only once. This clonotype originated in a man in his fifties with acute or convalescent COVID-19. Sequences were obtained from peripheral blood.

CDR3 DNA: TGTGCCAGCAGCTCGGGCAGGGGAAATGAGCAGTTCTTC. Protein product: CASSSGRGNEQFF. V gene TRBV11-2 combines with J gene TRBJ2-1; TRBD1 might be the D (6 bases). V lost 4 bases and J 7 bases, leaving 11 bases between the germline ends. Germline loops: CDR1 SGHAT, CDR2 FQNNGV. This CDR3 region has 13 residues. Filled out from reference TRBV11-2 and TRBJ2-1, the complete variable domain reads EAGVAQSPRYKIIEKRQSVAFWCNPISGHATLYWYQQILGQGPKLLIQFQNNGVVDDSQLPKDRFSAERLKGVDSTLKIQPAKLEDSAVYLCASSSGRGNEQFFGPGTRLTVL.